This record covers a single T cell receptor beta chain. This sample is drawn from a study of shared clonotypes between healthy human individuals. Study-level background: Samples came from two female and three male donors aged 18 to 49.

Trimming shortened V by 6 bases and J by 5 bases, and 10 bases separated the two germline ends. The CDR3 is made up of 13 amino acids. CDR1 LNHDA and CDR2 SQIVND come from the germline V gene (reference sequence). The authors divided CD4+ cells into CD45RA+ naive and CD45RA-negative memory subsets. Sequencing used immunoSEQ multiplex PCR; TCRdb keeps in-frame clones, though not all of them. The sample comprises under 600,000 clones, around 97% of which are singletons, and approximately 0.057% rests with the top ten. The sequencing sample was made of naive CD4+ T cells sorted from blood. Subset indicated: CD45RA+ positively selected. This chain joins TRBV19 and TRBJ2-2, with D tentatively TRBD1 (6 bases). This sequence originates from a woman in her 30s in good health. The CDR3 loop reads CASRSDRTGELFF. CDR3 DNA: TGTGCCAGTAGGTCGGACAGAACCGGGGAGCTGTTTTTT.